This TCR beta chain derives from a study of cytotoxic CD8 clonotypes in ibrutinib-treated CLL. Turning to this clone: Its target is unknown.

Depths of 1 in 200,000 to 1 in 1 million T cells were the sequencing target. Sequencing used immunoSEQ multiplex PCR; TCRdb keeps in-frame clones, though not all of them. The sample has about 300,000 clones, roughly three quarters seen once. Study-wide points: Clonality grew at ibrutinib response; at progression, it decreased back toward baseline.

The clonotype was recovered from a human donor with chronic lymphocytic leukemia. The source material was PBMCs, sampled at disease progression, from a patient treated with ibrutinib.

The CDR3 region has the DNA TGCAGCGTCGCAACCGGGACAGGGGCCTACGAGCAGTACTTC. Protein product: CSVATGTGAYEQYF. The V call is TRBV29-1, the J call TRBJ2-7, with 10 nucleotides matching TRBD1. Germline V gene sequence: CDR1 SQVTM, CDR2 ANQGSEA. The trim removed 6 bases at V and 2 bases at J, leaving 7 bases unmatched. The CDR3 is 14 amino acids.